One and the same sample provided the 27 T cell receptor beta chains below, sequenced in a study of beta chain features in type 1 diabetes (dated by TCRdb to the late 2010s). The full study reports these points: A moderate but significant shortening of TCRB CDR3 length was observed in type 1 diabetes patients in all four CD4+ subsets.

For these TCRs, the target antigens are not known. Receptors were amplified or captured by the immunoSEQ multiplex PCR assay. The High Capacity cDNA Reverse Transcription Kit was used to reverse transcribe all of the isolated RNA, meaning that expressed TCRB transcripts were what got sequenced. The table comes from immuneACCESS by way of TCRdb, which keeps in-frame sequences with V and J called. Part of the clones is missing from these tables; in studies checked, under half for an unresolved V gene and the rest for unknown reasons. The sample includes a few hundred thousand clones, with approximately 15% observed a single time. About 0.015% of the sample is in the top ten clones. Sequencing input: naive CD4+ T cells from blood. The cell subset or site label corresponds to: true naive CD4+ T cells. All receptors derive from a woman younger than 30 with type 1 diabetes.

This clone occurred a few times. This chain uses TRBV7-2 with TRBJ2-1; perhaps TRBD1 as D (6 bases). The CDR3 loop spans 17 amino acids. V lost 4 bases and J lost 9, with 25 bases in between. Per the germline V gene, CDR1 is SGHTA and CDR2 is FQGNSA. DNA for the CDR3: TGTGCCAGCAGCTCTCAACAGGGCTTCCTATTACAAAGTGAGCAGTTCTTC. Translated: CASSSQQGFLLQSEQFF.

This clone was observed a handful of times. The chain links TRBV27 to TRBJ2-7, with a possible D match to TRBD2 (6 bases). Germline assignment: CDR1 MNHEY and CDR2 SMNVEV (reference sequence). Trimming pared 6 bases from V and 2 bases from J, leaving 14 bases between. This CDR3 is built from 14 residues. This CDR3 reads CASSRSGRTYEQYF. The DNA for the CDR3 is TGTGCCAGCAGCCGCAGCGGGCGCACCTACGAGCAGTACTTC.

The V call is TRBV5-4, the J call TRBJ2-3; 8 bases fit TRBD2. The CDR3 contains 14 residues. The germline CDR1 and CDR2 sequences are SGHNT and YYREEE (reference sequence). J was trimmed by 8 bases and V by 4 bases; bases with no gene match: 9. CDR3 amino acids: CASSLKRAGGTQYF. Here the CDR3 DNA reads TGTGCCAGCAGCCTTAAGCGGGCGGGGGGTACGCAGTATTTT.

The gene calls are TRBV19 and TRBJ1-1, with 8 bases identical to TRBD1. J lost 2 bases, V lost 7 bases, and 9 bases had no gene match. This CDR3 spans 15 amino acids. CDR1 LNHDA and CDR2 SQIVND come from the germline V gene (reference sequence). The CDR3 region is CASNGQGAANTEAFF. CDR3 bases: TGTGCCAGTAATGGGCAGGGGGCCGCCAACACTGAAGCTTTCTTT.

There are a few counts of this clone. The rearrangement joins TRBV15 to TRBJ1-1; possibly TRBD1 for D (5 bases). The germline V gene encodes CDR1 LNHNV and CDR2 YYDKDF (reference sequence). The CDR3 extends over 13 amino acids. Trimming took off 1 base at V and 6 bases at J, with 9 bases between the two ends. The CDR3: CATSRAGLAEAFF. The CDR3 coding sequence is TGTGCCACCAGCAGAGCAGGGCTGGCTGAAGCTTTCTTT.

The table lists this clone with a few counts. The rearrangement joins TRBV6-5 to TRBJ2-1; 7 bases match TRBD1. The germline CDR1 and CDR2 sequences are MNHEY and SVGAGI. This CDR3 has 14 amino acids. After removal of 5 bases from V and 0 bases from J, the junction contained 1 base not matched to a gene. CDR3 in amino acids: CASSRDSSYNEQFF. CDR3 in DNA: TGTGCCAGCAGTCGGGACAGCTCCTACAATGAGCAGTTCTTC.

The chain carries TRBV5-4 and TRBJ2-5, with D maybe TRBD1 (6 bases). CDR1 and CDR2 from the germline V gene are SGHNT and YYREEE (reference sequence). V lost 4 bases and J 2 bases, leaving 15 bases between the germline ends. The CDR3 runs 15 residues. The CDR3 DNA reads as TGTGCCAGCAGCGAGGGGGTGTGGGGACAAGAGACCCAGTACTTC. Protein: CASSEGVWGQETQYF.

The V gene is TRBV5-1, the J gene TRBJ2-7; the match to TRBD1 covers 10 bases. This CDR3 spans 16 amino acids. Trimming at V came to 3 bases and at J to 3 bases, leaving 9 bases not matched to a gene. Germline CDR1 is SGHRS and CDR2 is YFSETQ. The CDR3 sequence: CASSYQTGGLGYEQYF. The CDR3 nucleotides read TGCGCCAGCAGCTATCAGACAGGGGGCTTGGGCTACGAGCAGTACTTC.

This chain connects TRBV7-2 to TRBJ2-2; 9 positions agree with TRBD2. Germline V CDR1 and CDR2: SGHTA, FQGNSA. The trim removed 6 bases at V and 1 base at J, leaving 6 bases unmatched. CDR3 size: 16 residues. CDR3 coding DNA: TGTGCCAGCAGTCCGCATAGCGGGGGGAACACCGGGGAGCTGTTTTTT. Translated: CASSPHSGGNTGELFF. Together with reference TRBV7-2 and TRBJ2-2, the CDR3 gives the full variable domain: GAGVSQSPSNKVTEKGKDVELRCDPISGHTALYWYRQSLGQGLEFLIYFQGNSAPDKSGLPSDRFSAERTGGSVSTLTIQRTQQEDSAVYLCASSPHSGGNTGELFFGEGSRLTVL.

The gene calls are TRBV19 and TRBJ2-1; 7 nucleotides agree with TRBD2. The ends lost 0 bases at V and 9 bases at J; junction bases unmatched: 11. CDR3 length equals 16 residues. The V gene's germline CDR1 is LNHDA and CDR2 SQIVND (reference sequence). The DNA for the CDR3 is TGTGCCAGTAGTATAGACCCCTTGGGGAGGGGTCCTGAGCAGTTCTTC. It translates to CASSIDPLGRGPEQFF.

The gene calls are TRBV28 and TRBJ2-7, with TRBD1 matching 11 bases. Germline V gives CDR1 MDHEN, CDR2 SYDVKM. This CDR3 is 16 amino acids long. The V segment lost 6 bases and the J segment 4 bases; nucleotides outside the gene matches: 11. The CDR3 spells CASRATPGQGAYEQYF. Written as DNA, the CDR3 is TGTGCCAGCAGAGCCACGCCCGGACAGGGGGCTTACGAGCAGTACTTC.

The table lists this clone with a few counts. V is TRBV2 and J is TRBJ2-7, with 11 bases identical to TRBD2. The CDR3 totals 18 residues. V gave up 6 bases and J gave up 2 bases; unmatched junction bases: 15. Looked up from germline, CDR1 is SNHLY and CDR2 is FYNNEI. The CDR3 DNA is TGTGCCAGCAGCACGATGGTCACTAGCGGGAGCTACACCTACGAGCAGTACTTC. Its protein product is CASSTMVTSGSYTYEQYF.

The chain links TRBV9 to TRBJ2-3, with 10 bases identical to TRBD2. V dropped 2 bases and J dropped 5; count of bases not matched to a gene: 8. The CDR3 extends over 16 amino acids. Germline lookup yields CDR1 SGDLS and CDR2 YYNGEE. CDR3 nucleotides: TGTGCCAGCAGCGTCCTAGCGGGAGCGCGAATAGATACGCAGTATTTT. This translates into CASSVLAGARIDTQYF. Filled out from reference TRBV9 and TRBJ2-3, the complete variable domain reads DSGVTQTPKHLITATGQRVTLRCSPRSGDLSVYWYQQSLDQGLQFLIQYYNGEERAKGNILERFSAQQFPDLHSELNLSSLELGDSALYFCASSVLAGARIDTQYFGPGTRLTVL.

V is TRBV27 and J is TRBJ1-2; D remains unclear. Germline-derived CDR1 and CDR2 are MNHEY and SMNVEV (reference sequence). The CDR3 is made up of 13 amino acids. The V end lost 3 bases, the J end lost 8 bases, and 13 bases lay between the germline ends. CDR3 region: CASSFRGLQGYTF. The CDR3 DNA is TGTGCCAGCAGTTTTCGAGGGTTGCAAGGCTACACCTTC.

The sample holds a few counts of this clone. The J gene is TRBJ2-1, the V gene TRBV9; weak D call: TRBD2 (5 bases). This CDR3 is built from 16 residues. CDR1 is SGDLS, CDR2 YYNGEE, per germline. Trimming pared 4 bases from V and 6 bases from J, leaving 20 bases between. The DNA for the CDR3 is TGTGCCAGCAGCCCCCTGGGAGAGAGCTTTGTCAATGAGCAGTTCTTC. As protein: CASSPLGESFVNEQFF.

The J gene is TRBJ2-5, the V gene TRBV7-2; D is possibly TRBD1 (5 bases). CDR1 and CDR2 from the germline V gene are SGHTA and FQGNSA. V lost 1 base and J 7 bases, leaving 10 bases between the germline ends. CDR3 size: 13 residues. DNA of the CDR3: TGTGCCAGCAGCTTAGGGGGCCCGGGGACCCAGTACTTC. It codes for CASSLGGPGTQYF.

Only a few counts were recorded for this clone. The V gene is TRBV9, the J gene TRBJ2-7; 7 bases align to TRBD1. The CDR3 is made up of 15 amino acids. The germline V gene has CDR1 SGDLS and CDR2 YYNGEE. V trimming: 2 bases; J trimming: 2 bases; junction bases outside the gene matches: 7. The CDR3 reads CASSVLGTEAYEQYF. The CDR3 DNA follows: TGTGCCAGCAGCGTTTTAGGGACAGAAGCCTACGAGCAGTACTTC.

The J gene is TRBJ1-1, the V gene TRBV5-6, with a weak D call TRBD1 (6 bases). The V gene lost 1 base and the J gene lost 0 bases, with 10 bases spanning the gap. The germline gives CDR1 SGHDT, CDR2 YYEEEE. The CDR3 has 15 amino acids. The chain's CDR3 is CASSLLGAMNTEAFF. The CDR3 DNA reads TGTGCCAGCAGCTTGTTGGGGGCGATGAACACTGAAGCTTTCTTT.

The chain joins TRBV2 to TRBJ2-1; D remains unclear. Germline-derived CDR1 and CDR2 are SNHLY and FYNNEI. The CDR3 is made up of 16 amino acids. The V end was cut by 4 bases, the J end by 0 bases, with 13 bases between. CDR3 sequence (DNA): TGTGCCAGCAGTGGAACCTACTCCACCTCCTACAATGAGCAGTTCTTC. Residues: CASSGTYSTSYNEQFF.

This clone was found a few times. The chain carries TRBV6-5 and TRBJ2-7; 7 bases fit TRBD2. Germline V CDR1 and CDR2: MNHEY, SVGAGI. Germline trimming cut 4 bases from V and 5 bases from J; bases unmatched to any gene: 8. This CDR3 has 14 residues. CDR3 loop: CASSSRSLADEQYF. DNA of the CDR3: TGTGCCAGCAGTTCGCGTAGCCTAGCGGACGAGCAGTACTTC.

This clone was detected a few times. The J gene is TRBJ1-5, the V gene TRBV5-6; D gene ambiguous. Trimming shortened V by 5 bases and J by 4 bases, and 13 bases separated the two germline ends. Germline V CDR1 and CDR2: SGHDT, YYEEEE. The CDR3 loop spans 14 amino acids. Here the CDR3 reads CASSPRRGNQPQHF. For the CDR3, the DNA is TGTGCCAGCAGTCCCCGTCGGGGTAATCAGCCCCAGCATTTT.

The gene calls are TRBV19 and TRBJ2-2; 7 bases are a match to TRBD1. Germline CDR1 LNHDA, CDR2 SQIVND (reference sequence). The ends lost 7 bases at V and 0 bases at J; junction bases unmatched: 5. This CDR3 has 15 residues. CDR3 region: CASNRDRANTGELFF. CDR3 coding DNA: TGTGCCAGTAATAGGGACAGAGCGAACACCGGGGAGCTGTTTTTT.

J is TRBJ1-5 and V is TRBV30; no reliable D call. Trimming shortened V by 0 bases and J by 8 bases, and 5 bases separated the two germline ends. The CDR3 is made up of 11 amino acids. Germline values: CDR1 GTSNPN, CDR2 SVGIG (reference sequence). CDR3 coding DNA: TGTGCCTGGAGTGTCGGGGAGCCCCAGCATTTT. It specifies CAWSVGEPQHF.

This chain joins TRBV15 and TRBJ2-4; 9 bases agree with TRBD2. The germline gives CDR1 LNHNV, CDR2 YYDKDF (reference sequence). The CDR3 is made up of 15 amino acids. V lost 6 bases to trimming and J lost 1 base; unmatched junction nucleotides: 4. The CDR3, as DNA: TGTGCCACCAGACTAGCGGGCAGGGCCAAAAACATTCAGTACTTC. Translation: CATRLAGRAKNIQYF.

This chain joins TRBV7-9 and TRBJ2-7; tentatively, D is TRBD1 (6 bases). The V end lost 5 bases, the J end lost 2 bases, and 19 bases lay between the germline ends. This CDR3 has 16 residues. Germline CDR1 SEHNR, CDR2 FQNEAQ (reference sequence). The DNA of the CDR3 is TGTGCCAGCAGCCTCAGCCCGGGACAAGGGGCCTACGAGCAGTACGTC. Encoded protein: CASSLSPGQGAYEQYV.

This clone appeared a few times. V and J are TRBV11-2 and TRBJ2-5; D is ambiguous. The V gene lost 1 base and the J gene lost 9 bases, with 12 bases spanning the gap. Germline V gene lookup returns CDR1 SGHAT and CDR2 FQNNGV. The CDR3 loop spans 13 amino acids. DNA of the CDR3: TGTGCCAGCAGCTTAGGCTTACCTGAGCCCCAGTACTTC. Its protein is CASSLGLPEPQYF.

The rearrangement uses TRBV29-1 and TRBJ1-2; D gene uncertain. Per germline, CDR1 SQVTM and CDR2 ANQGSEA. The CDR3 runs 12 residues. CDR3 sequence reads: CGTLGFRYGYTF. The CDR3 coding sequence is TGCGGAACACTAGGGTTCAGATATGGCTACACCTTC.